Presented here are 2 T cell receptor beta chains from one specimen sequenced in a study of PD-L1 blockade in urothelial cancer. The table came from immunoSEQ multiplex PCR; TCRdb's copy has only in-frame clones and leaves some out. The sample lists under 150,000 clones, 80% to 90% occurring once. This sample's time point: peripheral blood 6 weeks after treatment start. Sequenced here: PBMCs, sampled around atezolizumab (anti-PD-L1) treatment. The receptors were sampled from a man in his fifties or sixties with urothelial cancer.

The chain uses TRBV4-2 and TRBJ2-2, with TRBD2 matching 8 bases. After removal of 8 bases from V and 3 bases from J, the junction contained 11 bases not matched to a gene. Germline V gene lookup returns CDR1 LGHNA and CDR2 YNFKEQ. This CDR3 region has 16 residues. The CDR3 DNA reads TGTGCCAGCGGCGAGTTGGCTAGCGGGTACACCGGGGAGCTGTTTTTT. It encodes CASGELASGYTGELFF.

The CDR3 is CASSTSRDRPNTEAFF. DNA for the CDR3: TGTGCCAGTAGTACCTCGCGGGACAGGCCGAACACTGAAGCTTTCTTT. This chain links TRBV19 with TRBJ1-1; the match to TRBD1 covers 8 bases. With V trimmed by 4 bases and J by 1 base, 8 bases remained unmatched. The germline CDR1 and CDR2 sequences are LNHDA and SQIVND (reference sequence). The CDR3 loop spans 16 amino acids.